This TCR beta chain was recorded in a study of blood T cell repertoires in COVID-19. Study at large: Collection of acute and convalescent COVID-19 samples took place in the United States, Italy and Spain. Sources were T cells, B-cell-depleted T cells, or PBMCs; the material itself was cDNA or gDNA.

Per the germline V gene, CDR1 is SGHVS and CDR2 is FQNEAQ. Trimming removed 0 bases from V and 2 bases from J; junction bases left unmatched: 3. This CDR3 is built from 16 residues. In the authors' methods: Reference gene primer amplification gave nucleated cell count estimates. TCRdb's copy holds only in-frame clones and misses some; the assay was immunoSEQ multiplex PCR. The D gene and trimming were derived from the DNA, and the V and J assignments and clone size from that table. The profile covers around 140,000 clones, with 75% to 85% appearing a single time and roughly 10% taken by the ten largest.

Sequencing input: peripheral blood. The chain carries TRBV7-8 and TRBJ2-1, with TRBD2 matching 8 bases. The clonotype comes from a man aged 55 to 70 with active or convalescent COVID-19. The CDR3 here is CASSLAPGGTYNEQFF. CDR3 coding DNA: TGTGCCAGCAGCTTAGCGCCGGGAGGGACCTACAATGAGCAGTTCTTC.